The sample holds many counts of the clone carrying this T cell receptor (beta chain). CDR1 is SQVTM, CDR2 ANQGSEA, per germline. The CDR3 sequence is 15 residues long. V lost 3 bases and J lost 4; bases outside the gene matches: 10. This sample was included in a study of T-cell memory formation after mild COVID-19. In TCRdb, the 5' RACE reads were re-called with MiXCR into one record per CDR3 protein. The repertoire consists of 560,000 or so distinct CDR3 sequences, with 15% to 20% occurring once and the leading ten covering about 7.5%. The specimen sequenced was PBMCs or a T cell subset sorted from them (not recorded which). The rearrangement joins TRBV29-1 to TRBJ2-3, with 7 bases lining up with TRBD2. This TCR derives from an adult woman who had mild COVID-19 (a few samples of this study predate the infection). Cell type and time point are not known. The CDR3, as DNA: TGCAGCGTTGATGATTCCGCGGGAGTGGCAGATACGCAGTATTTT. It yields the protein CSVDDSAGVADTQYF.